This TCR beta chain was found in a study of blood T cell repertoires in COVID-19. Study details: Italy, Spain and the United States were the sources of the convalescent and acute COVID-19 samples.

In the source study's methods: Counts of nucleated cells, estimated from reference gene primer amplification, were obtained. The table came from immunoSEQ multiplex PCR; TCRdb's copy has only in-frame clones and leaves some out. The DNA was the basis for D and trimming; V, J and clone size are from that table. The table records under 130,000 clones, roughly 79% of them present only once. Trimming removed 6 bases from V and 6 bases from J, with 12 bases in between. The CDR3 is 12 residues long. CDR1 is LGHNA and CDR2 is YSLEER in the germline V gene. The chain combines TRBV4-3 with TRBJ2-7, with D possibly matching TRBD1 (6 bases). The sequencing sample was made of peripheral blood. The sequence was collected from a woman between 65 and 79 years old with acute or convalescent COVID-19. The CDR3 reads CASSLQGSEQYF. The DNA of the CDR3 is TGCGCCAGCAGTCTACAGGGTTCCGAGCAGTACTTC.